The entry that follows covers one T cell receptor (beta chain) sequence. This clone was counted many times. The clone's antigen remains unknown. The same CDR3 is also encoded by other DNA sequences in this sample. For sequencing input, CVID and control samples contributed equivalent amounts of genomic DNA. For every sample, a 60 bp segment covering the rearranged TCRbeta CDR3 region was amplified and then sequenced. TCRbeta amplification used the immunoSEQ assay, a bias-corrected multiplex PCR with high-throughput sequencing. From the authors' description of their analysis: Every unique nucleotide sequence counted as a clone and was annotated with V, D and J genes, copy number and frequency. Sequences were labeled productive if in frame, and non-productive if out of frame or containing stop codons. As previously described, Shannon's entropy was used to calculate clonality. Mean CDR3 Kyte-Doolittle hydropathy was derived from the predicted amino acid sequences of productive clones. Scaled V gene usage was hierarchically clustered using Manhattan distance and complete linkage with the R hclust function. Clone sharing by CDR3 amino acid sequence was assessed by resampling 12 repertoires per group over 100 rounds. The repertoires were searched for around 72 published EBV-specific and roughly 240 published CMV-specific TCRbeta sequences. Two CVID samples yielding fewer than 10,000 sequences were excluded from analysis, leaving more than 35 CVID repertoires. Here the immuneACCESS table is served through TCRdb, limited to in-frame sequences with V and J called. Missing clones are a known gap in these copies; in checked studies unresolved V genes cover under half, and the rest lacks a known reason. That table furnishes V, J and clone size, whereas the DNA furnished D and trimming. For this sample, 40,000 to 65,000 clones appear and none is a singleton. The ten largest clones represent less than 4% of the sample.

The sample is drawn from a study of T cell clonality in common variable immunodeficiency (dated by TCRdb to the mid-2010s). Study-level results and caveats: CVID TCRbeta sequences were reported to have fewer deletions and N-nucleotide insertions and to lack highly modified clones with 13 or more V deletions. Healthy controls shared more TCRbeta clones with each other than CVID subjects shared among themselves (p < 0.0001). Although equal DNA input was used, an average of about 80,000 unique sequences per sample was obtained for controls, compared with some 34,000 for CVID samples. TCRbeta clonality was higher in CVID subjects than in healthy controls (t-test p = 0.018), and the increase was most characteristic of about a third of subjects. It was noted by the authors that sequencing of the repertoires of T cell subpopulations would be needed to clarify the cause of the increased clonality in CVID. Differences among patients in the CVID cohort limited the correlations between repertoire features and clinical complications.

Most of the CVID patients and most of the healthy controls were of Caucasian heritage. Heparinized peripheral whole blood samples of about 4.5 to 8 ml were collected from each donor. Genomic DNA from adults with common variable immune deficiency (CVID) and from healthy adult controls was the source for sequencing TCRbeta CDR3 repertoires. A total of about 22 healthy adult volunteers (around 12 female and approximately 10 male; age range about 23 to 75 years, mean age about 32) were included in the control group. Diluted blood was density-centrifuged over Hypaque 1077 or Ficoll-Paque to isolate peripheral blood mononuclear cells. Genomic DNA was extracted from unsorted mononuclear cells by Qiagen column purification or by a centrifugation-based method. This receptor was identified in a person aged 18-70 years in good health. The material sequenced was peripheral blood mononuclear cells.

CDR3 DNA (partial): TGTGCCTGGAGTGTAGGGGGGGCGGCTGGAAACACC. The translation is CAWSVGGAAGNT. The CDR3 reads in full as CAWSVGGAAGNTIYF. The V gene is TRBV30 and the J gene is TRBJ1-3; matching of 6 bases hints at TRBD1 as the D gene. The read stops 3 residues short of the end of the CDR3; the missing end is completed from the germline J gene. CDR1 GTSNPN and CDR2 SVGIG are derived from the germline V gene (reference sequence). From cysteine to phenylalanine, the CDR3 is 15 amino acids long. Sequencing covers 36 bases of the CDR3, shown here with the frame starting at base 1. V loses 0 bases, J loses 2 bases, and the germline ends lie 11 bases apart.